The subject of this entry is one T cell receptor beta chain. This specimen comes from a study of blood T cell repertoires in COVID-19. Study in general: The analysed material was cDNA or gDNA that came from T cells, B-cell-depleted T cells, or PBMCs.

Measured with immunoSEQ multiplex PCR; TCRdb has only the in-frame clones, and not every one. The sample consists of about 58,000 clones, around 87% of them appearing once. Specimen: peripheral blood. The receptor comes from a human donor with active COVID-19. The donor label of this sample is uncertain.

The CDR3 region has the DNA TGTGCCAGCAGTTACGGGGGGGAGCATTCCTACGAGCAGTACTTC. This codes for CASSYGGEHSYEQYF. The rearrangement joins TRBV6-6 to TRBJ2-7; 7 bases line up with TRBD2. CDR3 size: 15 residues. J gave up 1 base and V 2 bases, and 5 bases lay outside the gene matches. The germline gives CDR1 MNHNY, CDR2 SVGAGI (reference sequence).